This T cell receptor beta chain was documented in a study of blood T cell repertoires in COVID-19. Study details: Samples came from the United States, Italy and Spain, spanning acute and convalescent COVID-19. Sample material is recorded as cDNA or gDNA derived from T cells, B-cell-depleted T cells, or PBMCs.

Per the original data handling: Amplifying reference gene primers gave estimates of nucleated cell counts. Method: immunoSEQ multiplex PCR; TCRdb's copy keeps in-frame clones and lacks some. Clone size and V and J calls were adopted from that table, with D and trimming inferred from the DNA. Of under 300,000 clones listed, around 85% are singletons. The sequence was obtained from a woman between 70 and 85 years old with acute or convalescent COVID-19. The sequenced sample was peripheral blood.

DNA for the CDR3: TGTGCCAGCAGCTTGGCAAGAAGAGGGACACCTAACGCCTACGAGCAGTACTTC. Its translation is CASSLARRGTPNAYEQYF. The V and J genes are TRBV5-6 and TRBJ2-7; a possible D gene is TRBD1 (6 bases). The CDR3 is made up of 18 amino acids. Trimming left V 0 bases short and J 2 bases short, with 21 bases between. Per the germline V gene, CDR1 is SGHDT and CDR2 is YYEEEE.